This T cell receptor beta chain was sequenced in a study of CD8 T cells in Susac syndrome. After extraction with the RNeasy kit, about 0.45 to 1 ug of the RNA was reverse transcribed using random hexamers. TCRdb itself ran the immunoSEQ multiplex PCR reads through MiXCR, one entry per CDR3 protein. The sample yields about 66,000 distinct CDR3 sequences, roughly 94% seen once. TCR beta sequencing covered blood CD8+ and CD4+ T cells. CDR1 MDHEN and CDR2 SYDVKM come from the germline V gene. The V gene lost 5 bases and the J gene lost 4 bases, with 8 bases spanning the gap. The CDR3 runs to 12 residues. Sequencing input: CD8+ T cells from PBMCs. This sequence was found in a human donor with multiple sclerosis. The chain joins TRBV28 to TRBJ2-5, with D perhaps being TRBD1 or TRBD2 (6 bases each). This chain's CDR3 is CASSGGPETQYF. The CDR3 DNA follows: TGTGCCAGCAGTGGGGGGCCAGAGACCCAGTACTTC.